This T cell receptor beta chain was captured by sequencing in a study of CD8 T cells in ankylosing spondylitis. Study-wide findings and caveats: Apparently characteristic of ankylosing spondylitis blood was a TCR beta motif (eight highly homologous variants).

Quantitative 5'-RACE with molecular barcodes produced the TCR beta libraries. TCRdb re-analysed the 5' RACE reads in MiXCR, keeping a single row per CDR3 protein. The data contain hundreds of thousands of distinct CDR3 sequences, less than 10% of them seen just once; the ten biggest clones take up 6.8%. The sample holds many counts of this clonotype. Its antigen is not known. V was shortened by 5 bases and J by 2 bases, with 17 bases between the two germline ends. This CDR3 has 15 residues. Germline-derived CDR1 and CDR2 are SGHRS and YFSETQ. The origin of this receptor is a male donor with ankylosing spondylitis or in good health (not recorded which). This chain connects TRBV5-1 to TRBJ2-7; TRBD2 is a possible D gene (7 bases). Source material: blood, either unsorted or a sorted T cell fraction (not recorded which). The CDR3 sequence: CASSQGGVRAYEQYF. The CDR3 DNA sequence: TGCGCCAGCAGTCAAGGGGGGGTGAGAGCCTACGAGCAGTACTTC.